This note documents a single T cell receptor beta chain sequence. The data stem from a study of regulatory T cells in long-lasting Graves disease. Through Arm-PCR of CDR3 regions and iRepertoire HTBI primers, TCR beta libraries were built. TCRdb re-called the multiplex PCR reads with MiXCR, one entry per CDR3 protein. The table records 550,000 to 700,000 distinct CDR3 sequences, 15% to 20% of them present only once. Time point reported: newly diagnosed GD, antithyroid drugs for less than 3 months. From RNA extracted from PBMCs, the TCR library was made. Germline lookup yields CDR1 LNHDA and CDR2 SQIVND (reference sequence). The CDR3 is made up of 15 amino acids. Trimming shortened V by 4 bases and J by 2 bases, and 14 bases separated the two germline ends. These data were likewise used in another study, on T cells in Graves' hyperthyroidism and ophthalmopathy. From that study: With the HTBI primer set, the TCR CDR3 went through a first round of RT-PCR. Blood also contained most expanded thyroid clonotypes above 0.001. Before onset, ophthalmopathy was predicted by the model a median roughly six months earlier.

The specimen comprised peripheral blood mononuclear cells (PBMCs), sampled at new diagnosis, from a patient treated with antithyroid drugs. The rearrangement links TRBV19 to TRBJ1-1; D remains ambiguous. The receptor was isolated from a man aged 18 to 29 with Graves disease. The CDR3 DNA follows: TGTGCCAGTAGTACGGACCGTGTTTTCAACACTGAAGCTTTCTTT. The encoded protein is CASSTDRVFNTEAFF.